The next 13 T cell receptor beta chains were all read from a single sample in a study of regulatory T cells in long-lasting Graves disease (dated by TCRdb to the early 2020s). The receptor library was made with multiplex PCR. Sequenced using an Illumina HiSeq 4000. To build TCR beta libraries, CDR3 regions were amplified by Arm-PCR using iRepertoire HTBI primers. TCRdb reprocessed the public reads (quality trimming at Q25 with fastp, clone calling with MiXCR) and kept in-frame beta chains. Under each unique CDR3 protein, matching rows form one entry showing the most common genes and DNA. Present in this sample are around 420,000 distinct CDR3 sequences, approximately 15% of which were seen just once. The top ten hold approximately 7.6% of the sample. This sample's time point label indicates: newly diagnosed GD, antithyroid drugs for less than 3 months. For both TCR sequencing and RNA sequencing, RNA was extracted from PBMCs using TRIzol.

The same sample was also studied in work on T cells in Graves' hyperthyroidism and ophthalmopathy.

The sequences come from peripheral blood mononuclear cells (PBMCs), collected at new diagnosis, from a patient treated with antithyroid drugs. Source of these receptors: a woman between 40 and 50 years old with Graves disease. Donor details come from another sample of the same person, matched by shared clones.

This clonotype has a count of ten or more. The chain carries TRBV7-8 and TRBJ2-3; D might be TRBD1 (6 bases). The V gene's germline CDR1 is SGHVS and CDR2 FQNEAQ. This CDR3 comprises 15 residues. The ends were cut back, 6 bases at V and 0 bases at J, with 13 bases in the middle. Written as DNA, the CDR3 is TGTGCCAGCAGTTCGCAGGGGTTCAGCACAGATACGCAGTATTTT. Its translation is CASSSQGFSTDTQYF.

This sequence joins TRBV7-2 and TRBJ1-5; 9 bases match TRBD1. The CDR3 has 15 residues. Germline-derived CDR1 and CDR2 are SGHTA and FQGNSA. J gave up 10 bases and V 1 base, and 8 bases lay outside the gene matches. This CDR3 is CASSLDGTGFRPQHF. CDR3 coding DNA: TGTGCCAGCAGCTTAGATGGGACAGGGTTCCGCCCCCAGCATTTT.

The table lists this clonotype with many counts. The chain recombines TRBV28 with TRBJ2-5; D unclear. Germline V gives CDR1 MDHEN, CDR2 SYDVKM. This CDR3 region has 15 residues. V lost 2 bases and J lost 2, with 12 bases in between. Here the CDR3 DNA reads TGTGCCAGCAGTTTAAAGGAAGTGAGGCAAGAGACCCAGTACTTC. This translates into CASSLKEVRQETQYF.

In its sample, this clonotype was seen many times. The rearrangement links TRBV9 to TRBJ2-2; perhaps D is TRBD1 or TRBD2 (5 bases each). The CDR3 extends over 15 amino acids. V dropped 4 bases and J dropped 7 bases, with 17 bases sitting between them. Germline V lookup: CDR1 SGDLS, CDR2 YYNGEE. The CDR3 sequence: CASSPPGRLGGELFF. The CDR3 nucleotides are TGTGCCAGCAGCCCCCCGGGGCGCTTGGGCGGGGAGCTGTTTTTT.

Details on this clonotype: This likely reflects a read error, since a far larger clone is one base away. The chain recombines TRBV27 with TRBJ2-3, with 14 bases identical to TRBD2. Per germline, CDR1 MNHEY and CDR2 SMNVEV (reference sequence). There are 15 residues in the CDR3. Germline trimming cut 5 bases from V and 8 bases from J; bases unmatched to any gene: 6. CDR3: CASSGLAGGRSTQYF. The CDR3 bases are TGTGCCAGCAGTGGACTAGCGGGAGGTCGTAGTACGCAGTATTTT.

The chain couples TRBV9 to TRBJ2-7; tentative D call: TRBD2 (6 bases). V was clipped by 3 bases and J by 4 bases, with 11 bases between them. The CDR3 covers 13 residues. Germline lookup yields CDR1 SGDLS and CDR2 YYNGEE. CDR3 sequence reads: CASSAPGGYEQYF. CDR3 DNA sequence: TGTGCCAGCAGCGCCCCCGGGGGTTACGAGCAGTACTTC.

In the case of this clonotype: Being one base from a much bigger clone, this may be a read error. This chain connects TRBV6-1 to TRBJ2-1, with a weak D call TRBD2 (5 bases). Germline CDR1 and CDR2: MNHNS and SASEGT. The germline V and J ends were trimmed by 10 bases and 2 bases, with 21 bases remaining between them. The CDR3 length is 16 residues. The CDR3 DNA sequence: TGTGCCACAGAGGGTAGTGGGAGAAGCACCTACAATGAGCAGTTCTTC. Its protein is CATEGSGRSTYNEQFF.

In its sample, this clonotype was seen many times. The chain employs TRBV6-1 and TRBJ2-7; D gene uncertain. Germline CDR1 reads MNHNS; CDR2 reads SASEGT. Trimming shortened V by 2 bases and J by 6 bases, and 14 bases separated the two germline ends. CDR3 length: 14 residues. Written as DNA, the CDR3 is TGTGCCAGCAGTGAAATCCGTCCAGGAGTCGAGCAGTACTTC. Protein sequence: CASSEIRPGVEQYF.

This clonotype was recorded only once. Because it lacks the conserved phenylalanine or tryptophan at the end, this CDR3 is likely a read error. The rearrangement joins TRBV6-2 or TRBV6-3 to TRBJ2-7, with 10 bases identical to TRBD2. Looked up from germline, CDR1 is MNHEY and CDR2 is SVGEGT. The CDR3 length is 16 residues. V was clipped by 0 bases and J by 0 bases; unmatched bases: 2. CDR3 bases: TGTGCCAGCAGTTACTCGACTAGCGGGTTCTCCTACGAGCAGTACCTC. This sequence encodes CASSYSTSGFSYEQYL.

The chain couples TRBV7-9 to TRBJ2-1, with D possibly matching TRBD1 (6 bases). CDR3 length: 16 amino acids. Trimming shortened V by 5 bases and J by 11 bases, and 25 bases separated the two germline ends. CDR1 and CDR2 (germline): SEHNR, FQNEAQ (reference sequence). CDR3 nucleotide sequence: TGTGCCAGCAGCACCTTGACAGGCGAAGACGCCTATAAGCAGTTCTTC. This translates into CASSTLTGEDAYKQFF.

This clonotype was seen repeatedly, ten times or more. The chain couples TRBV11-2 to TRBJ2-2; perhaps TRBD1 as D (6 bases). Germline CDR1 SGHAT, CDR2 FQNNGV. V lost 1 base to trimming and J lost 6 bases, with 24 bases between them. This CDR3 has 19 amino acids. The CDR3 DNA is TGTGCCAGCAGCTTAGTTGGTGTCAGGGGATATGAAGGTTCCGGGGAGCTGTTTTTT. Protein product: CASSLVGVRGYEGSGELFF. The full variable domain, rest sourced from reference TRBV11-2 and TRBJ2-2, is EAGVAQSPRYKIIEKRQSVAFWCNPISGHATLYWYQQILGQGPKLLIQFQNNGVVDDSQLPKDRFSAERLKGVDSTLKIQPAKLEDSAVYLCASSLVGVRGYEGSGELFFGEGSRLTVL.

V gene TRBV7-9 combines with J gene TRBJ2-1; 11 positions match TRBD2. The CDR3 has 16 residues. The germline CDR1 and CDR2 sequences are SEHNR and FQNEAQ (reference sequence). Losses at the gene ends were 4 bases for V and 4 bases for J; bases not matched to a gene: 6. The CDR3 coding sequence is TGTGCCAGCAGCTCGTTACTAGCGGGAGAATACAATGAGCAGTTCTTC. Translating gives CASSSLLAGEYNEQFF.

This clonotype occurred many times. The chain links TRBV7-3 to TRBJ2-7, with 12 bases aligning to TRBD2. J lost 4 bases, V lost 3 bases, and 7 bases had no gene match. This CDR3 contains 16 residues. Germline V gene data show CDR1 as SGHTA and CDR2 as FQGTGA. The CDR3 reads CASSLTLAGGPYEQYF. In DNA, the CDR3 is TGTGCCAGCAGCTTGACTCTAGCGGGAGGGCCTTACGAGCAGTACTTC. Combining the CDR3 with reference TRBV7-3 and TRBJ2-7 gives the whole variable domain GAGVSQTPSNKVTEKGKYVELRCDPISGHTALYWYRQSLGQGPEFLIYFQGTGAADDSGLPNDRFFAVRPEGSVSTLKIQRTERGDSAVYLCASSLTLAGGPYEQYFGPGTRLTVT.